The present entry profiles one T cell receptor (beta chain) with its context. Its antigen is currently unknown. CDR3 length: 12 residues. Trimming stripped 10 bases from V and 3 bases from J, with 13 bases between. Germline V gene lookup returns CDR1 LNHDA and CDR2 SQIVND (reference sequence). The run of the v3.0 immunoSEQ assay was at survey level. This table comes from immunoSEQ multiplex PCR, and its TCRdb copy is limited to in-frame clones, with some not included. The sample lists roughly 25,000 clones, over 80% occurring once. This sample is part of a study of long-term antiretroviral therapy in people with HIV. Whole-study findings and limits: Within the repertoire, clones expanded before ART were dominant at all time points.

Post-ART PBMC samples numbered at least two per donor, and pre-ART ones at least one. Cryopreserved PBMC numbered about 0.9-11 million per sample before DNA extraction. Source: unsorted PBMCs, taken 0.4 years after starting antiretroviral therapy. The TCR sequence derives from a man aged 45-65 years with HIV. The gene calls are TRBV19 and TRBJ2-7, with D perhaps TRBD2 (5 bases). The CDR3 loop reads CATSFGYYEQYF. The DNA of the CDR3 is TGTGCCACTAGCTTCGGATACTACGAGCAGTACTTC.